This TCR beta chain derives from a study of identical twins. Overall study findings and caveats: Some out-of-frame alpha sequences were shared by twins, and these showed excess low generation probability. Beta out-of-frame sequences showed weaker excess sharing between twins. Models underestimated TCR alpha sharing (out-of-frame) in monozygotic twins. Findings came from cross-sectional statistics, without long-term follow-up of donors.

For this clonotype: As yet, its antigen is unknown.

Each CDR3 protein is one row after TCRdb ran MiXCR on the 5' RACE reads. The profile shows around 340,000 distinct CDR3 sequences, approximately 10% of them singletons. The sequencing input was naive T cells sorted from blood. This receptor was obtained from a woman in her forties or fifties in good health.

CDR3 protein: CASSPLGRQGAVRGYTF. CDR3 bases: TGTGCCAGCTCACCCCTTGGGAGACAGGGGGCCGTGCGTGGCTACACCTTC. J is TRBJ1-2 and V is TRBV18; TRBD1 matches 10 bases. There are 17 residues in the CDR3. V gave up 3 bases and J gave up 7 bases; unmatched junction bases: 14. The germline gives CDR1 KGHSH, CDR2 LQKENI.